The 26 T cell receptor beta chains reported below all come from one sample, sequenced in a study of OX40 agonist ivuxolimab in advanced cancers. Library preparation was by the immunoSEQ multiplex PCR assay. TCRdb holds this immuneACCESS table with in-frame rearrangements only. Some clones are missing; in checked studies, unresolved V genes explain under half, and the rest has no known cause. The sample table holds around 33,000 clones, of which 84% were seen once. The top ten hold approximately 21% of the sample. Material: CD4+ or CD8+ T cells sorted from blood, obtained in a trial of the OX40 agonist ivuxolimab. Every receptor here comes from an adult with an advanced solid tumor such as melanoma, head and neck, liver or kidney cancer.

CDR3 residues: CSVGQGFDYGYTF. The CDR3 DNA reads as TGCAGCGTTGGGCAGGGATTTGACTATGGCTACACCTTC. The genes are TRBV29-1 and TRBJ1-2, with D tentatively TRBD1 (5 bases). Trimming removed 4 bases from V and 3 bases from J, with 12 bases in between. Germline V gene lookup returns CDR1 SQVTM and CDR2 ANQGSEA. This CDR3 region has 13 residues.

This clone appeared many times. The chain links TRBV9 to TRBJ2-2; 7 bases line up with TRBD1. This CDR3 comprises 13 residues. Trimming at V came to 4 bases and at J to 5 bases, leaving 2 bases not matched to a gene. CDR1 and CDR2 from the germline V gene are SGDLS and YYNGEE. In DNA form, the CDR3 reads TGTGCCAGCAGCCTGACAGGGACCGGGGAGCTGTTTTTT. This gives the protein CASSLTGTGELFF. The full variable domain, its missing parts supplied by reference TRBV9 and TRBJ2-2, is DSGVTQTPKHLITATGQRVTLRCSPRSGDLSVYWYQQSLDQGLQFLIQYYNGEERAKGNILERFSAQQFPDLHSELNLSSLELGDSALYFCASSLTGTGELFFGEGSRLTVL.

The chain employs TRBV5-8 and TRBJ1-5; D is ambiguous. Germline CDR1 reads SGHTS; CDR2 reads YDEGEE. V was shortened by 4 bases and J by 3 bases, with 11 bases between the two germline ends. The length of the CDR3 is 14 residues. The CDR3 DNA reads TGTGCCAGCAGCCTACGGGTGATCAATCAGCCCCAGCATTTT. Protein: CASSLRVINQPQHF.

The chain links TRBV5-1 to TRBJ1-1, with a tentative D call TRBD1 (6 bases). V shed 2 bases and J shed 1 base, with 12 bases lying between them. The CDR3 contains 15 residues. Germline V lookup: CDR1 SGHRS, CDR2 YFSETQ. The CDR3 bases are TGCGCCAGCAGCTTAGGCAGGGGTGGGAACACTGAAGCTTTCTTT. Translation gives CASSLGRGGNTEAFF.

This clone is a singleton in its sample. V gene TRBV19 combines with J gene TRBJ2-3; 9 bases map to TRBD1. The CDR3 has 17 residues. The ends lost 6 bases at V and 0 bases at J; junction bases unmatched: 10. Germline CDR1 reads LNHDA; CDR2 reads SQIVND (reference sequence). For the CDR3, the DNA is TGTGCCAGTAGCCCTTTTGGACAGGGGAGGAGCACAGATACGCAGTATTTT. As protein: CASSPFGQGRSTDTQYF.

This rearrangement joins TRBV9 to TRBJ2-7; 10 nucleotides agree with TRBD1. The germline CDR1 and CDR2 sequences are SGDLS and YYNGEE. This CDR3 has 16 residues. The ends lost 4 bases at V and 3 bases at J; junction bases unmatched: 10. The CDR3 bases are TGTGCCAGCAGCACAAGACAGGGGGCGATGAGCTACGAGCAGTACTTC. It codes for CASSTRQGAMSYEQYF. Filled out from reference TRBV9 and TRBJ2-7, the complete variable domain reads DSGVTQTPKHLITATGQRVTLRCSPRSGDLSVYWYQQSLDQGLQFLIQYYNGEERAKGNILERFSAQQFPDLHSELNLSSLELGDSALYFCASSTRQGAMSYEQYFGPGTRLTVT.

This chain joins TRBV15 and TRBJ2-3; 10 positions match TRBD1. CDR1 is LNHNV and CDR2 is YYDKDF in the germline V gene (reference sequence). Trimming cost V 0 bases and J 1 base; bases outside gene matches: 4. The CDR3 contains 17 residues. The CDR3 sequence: CATSRDWGTGGTDTQYF. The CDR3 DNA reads TGTGCCACCAGCAGAGATTGGGGGACAGGGGGCACAGATACGCAGTATTTT.

CDR3 residues: CASSRTPGQRFYGYTF. The CDR3 DNA follows: TGTGCCAGCTCCCGAACTCCGGGACAGCGGTTCTATGGCTACACCTTC. The rearrangement links TRBV18 to TRBJ1-2; 7 bases are shared with TRBD1. V was clipped by 6 bases and J by 4 bases; unmatched bases: 14. In germline, CDR1 is KGHSH, CDR2 LQKENI. The CDR3 is made up of 16 amino acids.

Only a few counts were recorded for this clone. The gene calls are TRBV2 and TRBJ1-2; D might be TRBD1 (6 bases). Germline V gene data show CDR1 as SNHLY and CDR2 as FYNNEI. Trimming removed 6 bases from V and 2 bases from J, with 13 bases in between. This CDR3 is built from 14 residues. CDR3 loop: CASRRDIGNYGYTF. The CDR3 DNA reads TGTGCCAGCAGACGGGACATCGGAAACTATGGCTACACCTTC.

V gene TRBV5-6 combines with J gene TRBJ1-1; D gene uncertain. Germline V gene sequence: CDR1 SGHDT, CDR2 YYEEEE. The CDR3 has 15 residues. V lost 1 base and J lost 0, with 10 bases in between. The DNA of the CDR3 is TGTGCCAGCAGCTTGAACCGGAAGATGAACACTGAAGCTTTCTTT. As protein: CASSLNRKMNTEAFF.

The CDR3 loop is CASSEAGQGYEQFF. CDR3 DNA: TGTGCCAGCAGTGAAGCGGGACAGGGGTATGAGCAGTTCTTC. The chain combines TRBV2 with TRBJ2-1, with 10 bases lining up with TRBD1. CDR3 length: 14 amino acids. J was trimmed by 8 bases and V by 0 bases; bases with no gene match: 1. Germline CDR1 reads SNHLY; CDR2 reads FYNNEI.

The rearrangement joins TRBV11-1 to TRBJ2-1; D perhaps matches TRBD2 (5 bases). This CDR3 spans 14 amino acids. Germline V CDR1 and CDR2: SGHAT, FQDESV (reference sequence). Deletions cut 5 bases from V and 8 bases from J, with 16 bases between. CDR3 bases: TGTGCCAGCAGCGACCCTTGGGGAGAGGATGAGCAGTTCTTC. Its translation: CASSDPWGEDEQFF.

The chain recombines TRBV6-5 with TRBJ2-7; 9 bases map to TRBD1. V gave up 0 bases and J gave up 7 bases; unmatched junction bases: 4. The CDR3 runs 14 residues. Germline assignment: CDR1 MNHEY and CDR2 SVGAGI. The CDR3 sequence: CASSYSDRGGEQYF. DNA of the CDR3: TGTGCCAGCAGTTACTCGGACAGGGGAGGGGAGCAGTACTTC.

The CDR3 region has the DNA TGTGCCAGCAGCCCTCGGTGGGGAACAGAGACCCAGTACTTC. Its protein product is CASSPRWGTETQYF. The chain carries TRBV9 and TRBJ2-5, with D uncertain. Germline V gene data show CDR1 as SGDLS and CDR2 as YYNGEE. Trimming cost V 4 bases and J 4 bases, with 14 bases left between them. CDR3 length: 14 residues.

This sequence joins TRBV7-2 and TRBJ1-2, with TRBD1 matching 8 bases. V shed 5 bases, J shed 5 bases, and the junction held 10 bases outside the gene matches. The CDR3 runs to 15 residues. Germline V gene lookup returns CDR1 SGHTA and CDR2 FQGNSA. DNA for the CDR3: TGTGCCAGCAGCCTATCCCAGGGGGCTGGGTATGGCTACACCTTC. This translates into CASSLSQGAGYGYTF.

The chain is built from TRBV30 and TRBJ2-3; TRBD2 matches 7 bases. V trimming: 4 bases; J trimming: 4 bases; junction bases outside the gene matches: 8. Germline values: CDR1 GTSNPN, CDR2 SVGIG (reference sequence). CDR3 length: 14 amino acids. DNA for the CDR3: TGTGCCTGGACCTGGGGGGGAGCGGCAGATACGCAGTATTTT. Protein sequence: CAWTWGGAADTQYF. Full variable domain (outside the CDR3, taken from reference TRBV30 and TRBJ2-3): SQTIHQWPATLVQPVGSPLSLECTVEGTSNPNLYWYRQAAGRGLQLLFYSVGIGQISSEVPQNLSASRPQDRQFILSSKKLLLSDSGFYLCAWTWGGAADTQYFGPGTRLTVL.

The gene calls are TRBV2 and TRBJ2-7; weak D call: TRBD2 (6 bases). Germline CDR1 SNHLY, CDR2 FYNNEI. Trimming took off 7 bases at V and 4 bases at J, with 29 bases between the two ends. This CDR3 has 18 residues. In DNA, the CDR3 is TGTGCCAGCATGGGGTTCGGGACCCCGATGGGAGGAGGGTACGAGCAGTACTTC. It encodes CASMGFGTPMGGGYEQYF. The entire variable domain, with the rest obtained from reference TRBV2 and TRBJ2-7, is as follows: EPEVTQTPSHQVTQMGQEVILRCVPISNHLYFYWYRQILGQKVEFLVSFYNNEISEKSEIFDDQFSVERPDGSNFTLKIRSTKLEDSAMYFCASMGFGTPMGGGYEQYFGPGTRLTVT.

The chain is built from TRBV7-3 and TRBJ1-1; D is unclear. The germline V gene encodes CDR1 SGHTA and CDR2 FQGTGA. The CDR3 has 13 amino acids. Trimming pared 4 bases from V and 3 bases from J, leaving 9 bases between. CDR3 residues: CASSWRTDTEAFF. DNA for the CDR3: TGTGCCAGCAGCTGGAGGACGGACACTGAAGCTTTCTTT.

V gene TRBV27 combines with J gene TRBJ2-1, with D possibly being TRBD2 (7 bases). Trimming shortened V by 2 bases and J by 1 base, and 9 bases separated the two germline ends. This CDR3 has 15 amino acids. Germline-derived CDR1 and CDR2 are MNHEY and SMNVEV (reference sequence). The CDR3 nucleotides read TGTGCCAGCAGTTTAGGGGGGGCGTCCTACAATGAGCAGTTCTTC. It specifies CASSLGGASYNEQFF.

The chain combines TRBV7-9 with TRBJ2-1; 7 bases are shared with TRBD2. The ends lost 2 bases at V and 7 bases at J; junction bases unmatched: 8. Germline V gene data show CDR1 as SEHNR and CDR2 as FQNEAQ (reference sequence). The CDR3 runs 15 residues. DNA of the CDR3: TGTGCCAGCAGCTTAACGTTGGCTAGCGGTAATGAGCAGTTCTTC. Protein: CASSLTLASGNEQFF. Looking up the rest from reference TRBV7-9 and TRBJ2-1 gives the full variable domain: DTGVSQNPRHKITKRGQNVTFRCDPISEHNRLYWYRQTLGQGPEFLTYFQNEAQLEKSRLLSDRFSAERPKGSFSTLEIQRTEQGDSAMYLCASSLTLASGNEQFFGPGTRLTVL.

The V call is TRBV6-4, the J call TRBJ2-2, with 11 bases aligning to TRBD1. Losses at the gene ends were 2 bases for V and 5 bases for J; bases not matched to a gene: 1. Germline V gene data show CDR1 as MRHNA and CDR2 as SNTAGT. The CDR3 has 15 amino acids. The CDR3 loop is CASSDGTGGTGELFF. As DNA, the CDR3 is TGTGCCAGCAGTGACGGGACAGGGGGGACCGGGGAGCTGTTTTTT.

The DNA for the CDR3 is TGTGCCAGCAGTTTCCGGAGTCGCACAGATACGCAGTATTTT. It codes for CASSFRSRTDTQYF. V usage is TRBV28 and J usage is TRBJ2-3, with D unresolved. Germline CDR1 MDHEN, CDR2 SYDVKM. The CDR3 loop spans 14 amino acids. V was trimmed by 3 bases and J by 1 base, leaving 8 bases between them.

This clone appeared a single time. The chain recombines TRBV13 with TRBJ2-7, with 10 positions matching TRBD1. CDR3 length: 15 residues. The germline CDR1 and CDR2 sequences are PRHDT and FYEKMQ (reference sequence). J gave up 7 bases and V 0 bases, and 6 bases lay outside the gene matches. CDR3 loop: CASSLGTGGAGEQYF. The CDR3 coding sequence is TGTGCCAGCAGCTTAGGGACAGGGGGCGCGGGGGAGCAGTACTTC. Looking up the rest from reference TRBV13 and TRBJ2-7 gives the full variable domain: AAGVIQSPRHLIKEKRETATLKCYPIPRHDTVYWYQQGPGQDPQFLISFYEKMQSDKGSIPDRFSAQQFSDYHSELNMSSLELGDSALYFCASSLGTGGAGEQYFGPGTRLTVT.

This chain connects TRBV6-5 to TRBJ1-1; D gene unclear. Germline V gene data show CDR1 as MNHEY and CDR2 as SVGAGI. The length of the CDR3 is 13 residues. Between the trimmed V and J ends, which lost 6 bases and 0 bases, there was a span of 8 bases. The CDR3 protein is CASRLYMNTEAFF. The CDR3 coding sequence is TGTGCCAGCAGACTCTACATGAACACTGAAGCTTTCTTT.

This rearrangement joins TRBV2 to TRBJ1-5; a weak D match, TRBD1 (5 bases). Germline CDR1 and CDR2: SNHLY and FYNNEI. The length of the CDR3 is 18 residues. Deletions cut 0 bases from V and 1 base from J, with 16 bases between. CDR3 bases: TGTGCCAGCAGTGAAGCGCACAGGTGGGACGGAAGCAATCAGCCCCAGCATTTT. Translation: CASSEAHRWDGSNQPQHF. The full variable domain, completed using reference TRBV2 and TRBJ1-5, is EPEVTQTPSHQVTQMGQEVILRCVPISNHLYFYWYRQILGQKVEFLVSFYNNEISEKSEIFDDQFSVERPDGSNFTLKIRSTKLEDSAMYFCASSEAHRWDGSNQPQHFGDGTRLSIL.

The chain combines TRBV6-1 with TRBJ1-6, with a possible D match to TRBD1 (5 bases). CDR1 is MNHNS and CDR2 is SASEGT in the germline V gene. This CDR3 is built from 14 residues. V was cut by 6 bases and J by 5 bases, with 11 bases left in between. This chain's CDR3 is CASSLTVDNSPLHF. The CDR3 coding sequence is TGTGCCAGCAGCCTGACAGTAGATAATTCACCCCTCCACTTT.